The T cell receptor (beta chain) described here comes from a study of blood T cell repertoires in COVID-19. The overall study: T cells, B-cell-depleted T cells, or PBMCs provided the cDNA or gDNA that served as material.

In the original workflow: Amplification of reference gene primers provided the estimated nucleated cell counts. Sequencing used immunoSEQ multiplex PCR; TCRdb keeps in-frame clones, though not all of them. Clone size and the V and J calls come from that table; the DNA yielded D and trimming. The table shows some 250,000 clones, with around 90% occurring only once. Germline values: CDR1 MRHNA, CDR2 SNTAGT. The CDR3 extends over 13 amino acids. Trimming took 5 bases from V and 9 from J, leaving 14 bases between them. The chain is built from TRBV6-4 and TRBJ2-1; D is perhaps TRBD1 (6 bases). Material for sequencing was peripheral blood. This sequence originates from a woman between 65 and 79 years old with active or convalescent COVID-19. The CDR3 region is CASSSEQGTEQFF. DNA for the CDR3: TGTGCCAGCAGTTCCGAACAGGGAACTGAGCAGTTCTTC.